This TCR beta chain was documented in a study of T cell responses to AZD1222 COVID-19 vaccine. Remarks on this clone: What it binds is not known.

The study, taken as a whole, reports: The number of AZD1222 recipients seropositive at baseline was only five or six. Sampled repertoires all dated from after the peak T cell response. The reported proportion of spike-specific TCRs targeting unmutated variant regions was nearly half. Donors in the cohort were predominantly white British and more often female, and clonal diversity was possibly underestimated.

V lost 4 bases and J lost 8, with 18 bases in between. The CDR3 contains 15 residues. Germline CDR1 SGHVS, CDR2 FQNEAQ. Assay: immunoSEQ multiplex PCR; the TCRdb copy retains only in-frame clones and omits some. The top ten clones hold 9.4% of a sample with 90,000 to 130,000 clones, approximately 83% of them seen once. This TCR was recovered from an adult in good health. Here the sequenced sample was peripheral blood, taken on day 0 of AZD1222 vaccination. The rearrangement links TRBV7-8 to TRBJ2-1; a possible D gene is TRBD2 (7 bases). CDR3 DNA: TGTGCCAGCAGCTCGGTAGGGGGGGTTAACCATGAGCAGTTCTTC. Encoded protein: CASSSVGGVNHEQFF.